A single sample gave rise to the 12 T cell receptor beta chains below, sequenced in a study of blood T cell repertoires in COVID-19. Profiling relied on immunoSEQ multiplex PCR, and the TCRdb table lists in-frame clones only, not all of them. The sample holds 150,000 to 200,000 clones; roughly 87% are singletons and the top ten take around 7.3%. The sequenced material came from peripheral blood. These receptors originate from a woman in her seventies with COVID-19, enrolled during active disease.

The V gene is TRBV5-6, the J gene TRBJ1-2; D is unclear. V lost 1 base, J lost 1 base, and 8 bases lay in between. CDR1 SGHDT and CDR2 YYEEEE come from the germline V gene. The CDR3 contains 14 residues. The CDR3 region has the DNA TGTGCCAGCAGCTTGAACAGATTTAACTATGGCTACACCTTC. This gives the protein CASSLNRFNYGYTF.

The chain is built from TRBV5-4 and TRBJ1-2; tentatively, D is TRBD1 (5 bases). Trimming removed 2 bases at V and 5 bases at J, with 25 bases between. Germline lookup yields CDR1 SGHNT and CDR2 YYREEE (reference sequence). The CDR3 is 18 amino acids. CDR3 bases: TGTGCCAGCAGCTTCGGTCGTGGGTCCAGGGCAGAACGATATGGCTACACCTTC. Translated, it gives CASSFGRGSRAERYGYTF.

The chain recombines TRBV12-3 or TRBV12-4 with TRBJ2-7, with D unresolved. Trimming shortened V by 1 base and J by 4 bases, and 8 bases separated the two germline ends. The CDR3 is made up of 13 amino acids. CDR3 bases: TGTGCCAGCAGTTTAGGGCAGAAGTACGAGCAGTACTTC. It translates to CASSLGQKYEQYF.

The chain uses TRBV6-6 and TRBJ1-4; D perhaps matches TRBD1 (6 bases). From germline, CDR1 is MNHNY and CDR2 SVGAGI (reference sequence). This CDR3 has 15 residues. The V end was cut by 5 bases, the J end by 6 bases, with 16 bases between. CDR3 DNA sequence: TGTGCCAGCAGTCAGGACAGCTATCGAGATGAAAAACTGTTTTTT. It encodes CASSQDSYRDEKLFF.

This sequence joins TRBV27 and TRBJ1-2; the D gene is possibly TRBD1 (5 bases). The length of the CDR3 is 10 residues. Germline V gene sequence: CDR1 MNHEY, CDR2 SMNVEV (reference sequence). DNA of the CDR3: TGTGCGGGGGGGGACTATGGCTACACCTTC. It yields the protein CAGGDYGYTF.

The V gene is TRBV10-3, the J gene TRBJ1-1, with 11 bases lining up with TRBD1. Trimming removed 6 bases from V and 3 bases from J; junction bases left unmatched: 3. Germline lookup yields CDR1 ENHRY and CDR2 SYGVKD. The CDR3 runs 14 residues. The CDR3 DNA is TGTGCCATCAGGGTGGGACAGGGGGACACTGAAGCTTTCTTT. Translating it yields CAIRVGQGDTEAFF.

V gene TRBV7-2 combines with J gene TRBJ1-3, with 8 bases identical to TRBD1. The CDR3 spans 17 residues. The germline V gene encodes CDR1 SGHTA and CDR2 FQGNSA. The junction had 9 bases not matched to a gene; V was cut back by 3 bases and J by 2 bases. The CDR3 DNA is TGTGCCAGCAGCTTCCAGGGGGCCATGATTGCTGGAAACACCATATATTTT. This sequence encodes CASSFQGAMIAGNTIYF.

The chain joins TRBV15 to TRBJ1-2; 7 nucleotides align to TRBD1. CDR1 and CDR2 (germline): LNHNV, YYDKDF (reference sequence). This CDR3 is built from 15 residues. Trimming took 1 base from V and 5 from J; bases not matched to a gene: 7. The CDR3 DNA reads TGTGCCACCAGCAGAGGGGCGGACAGGCCTTATGGCTACACCTTC. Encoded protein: CATSRGADRPYGYTF.

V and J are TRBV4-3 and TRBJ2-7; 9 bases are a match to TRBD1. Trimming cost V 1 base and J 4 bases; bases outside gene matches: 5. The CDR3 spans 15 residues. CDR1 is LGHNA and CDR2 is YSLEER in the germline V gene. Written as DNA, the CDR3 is TGCGCCAGCAGCCAAGGGGTGACAGGGGGTTACGAGCAGTACTTC. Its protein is CASSQGVTGGYEQYF.

CDR3 in DNA: TGTGCCAGCAGCTTAGTAGGCAGGGAGACCCAGTACTTC. Its translation: CASSLVGRETQYF. The V call is TRBV11-3, the J call TRBJ2-5; D is undetermined. V was clipped by 1 base and J by 5 bases, with 8 bases between them. This CDR3 has 13 amino acids. The germline gives CDR1 SGHNT, CDR2 YENEEA.

The CDR3 DNA follows: TGTGCCAGCAGTTTAGGGACTAGGCTCTACGAGCAGTACTTC. Encoded protein: CASSLGTRLYEQYF. The rearrangement joins TRBV27 to TRBJ2-7, with 8 bases lining up with TRBD2. The CDR3 runs to 14 residues. With 2 bases clipped from V and 3 bases from J, the junction kept 3 bases outside the gene matches. Germline V gene lookup returns CDR1 MNHEY and CDR2 SMNVEV (reference sequence).

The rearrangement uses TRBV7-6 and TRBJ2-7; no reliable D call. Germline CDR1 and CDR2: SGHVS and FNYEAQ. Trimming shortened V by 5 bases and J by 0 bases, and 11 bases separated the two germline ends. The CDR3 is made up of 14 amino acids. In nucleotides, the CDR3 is TGTGCCAGCAGCCCCGCGGCGGTCTCCTACGAGCAGTACTTC. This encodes CASSPAAVSYEQYF.